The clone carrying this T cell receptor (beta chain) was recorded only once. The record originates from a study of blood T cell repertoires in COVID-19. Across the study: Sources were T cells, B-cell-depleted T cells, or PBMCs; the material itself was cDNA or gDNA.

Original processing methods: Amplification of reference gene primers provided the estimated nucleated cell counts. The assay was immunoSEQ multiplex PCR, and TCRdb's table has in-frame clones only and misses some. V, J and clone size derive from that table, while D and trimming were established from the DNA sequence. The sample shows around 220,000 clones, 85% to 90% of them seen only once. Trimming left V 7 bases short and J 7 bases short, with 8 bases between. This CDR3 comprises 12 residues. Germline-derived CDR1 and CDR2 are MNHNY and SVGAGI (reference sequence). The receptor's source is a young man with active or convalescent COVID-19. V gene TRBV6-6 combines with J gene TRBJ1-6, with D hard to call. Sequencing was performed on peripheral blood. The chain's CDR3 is CASTGGNSPLHF. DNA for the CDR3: TGTGCCAGCACGGGAGGGAATTCACCCCTCCACTTT.